The clone carrying this T cell receptor beta chain occurred many times. Its matching antigen is unknown. RNA transcripts were the template for amplifying TCR beta CDR3 regions. The HTBI primer set drove a first-round RT-PCR of the TCR CDR3. TCRdb analysed the multiplex PCR reads with MiXCR anew, one entry per CDR3 protein. The sample has approximately 630,000 distinct CDR3 sequences; about a sixth are singletons. Trimming removed 2 bases at V and 7 bases at J, with 11 bases between. The V gene's germline CDR1 is MDHEN and CDR2 SYDVKM. The CDR3 length is 13 residues. The data originate from a study of T cells in Graves' hyperthyroidism and ophthalmopathy. Study-level background: It was at initial diagnosis, before any treatment, that peripheral blood was collected.

Findings of the study overall: Blood held most thyroid clonotypes expanded above 0.001 frequency.

The study left out patients who had uncontrolled infection, other autoimmune disease, pregnancy or lactation. About 10 ml of fresh peripheral blood supplied the PBMCs. The TCR originated in a woman aged 30 to 39 with Graves' hyperthyroidism. Source material: blood. The chain is built from TRBV28 and TRBJ1-2, with D unclear. In nucleotides, the CDR3 is TGTGCCAGCAGTTTACAAATGACCCCTGGCTACACCTTC. Its translation: CASSLQMTPGYTF.